This T cell receptor (beta chain) was sequenced for a study of T cells in Graves' hyperthyroidism and ophthalmopathy. This clonotype was seen once. The CDR3 loop spans 14 amino acids. The germline V gene encodes CDR1 KGHSH and CDR2 LQKENI. Trimming pared 3 bases from V and 3 bases from J, leaving 10 bases between. The source material, RNA transcripts, was used to amplify TCR beta CDR3 regions. Researchers ran a first-round RT-PCR on the TCR CDR3 using the HTBI primer set. Each CDR3 protein gets one entry after TCRdb re-called the multiplex PCR reads with MiXCR. The top ten clones hold 9.2% of a sample with a few hundred thousand distinct CDR3 sequences, about 13% of them seen once.

V is TRBV18 and J is TRBJ2-3; unclear D gene. The sequence derives from a woman aged 18-35 years with Graves' hyperthyroidism. Material: blood. In DNA form, the CDR3 reads TGTGCCAGCTCACCTCTAGATTTAACAGATACGCAGTATTTT. This gives the protein CASSPLDLTDTQYF.